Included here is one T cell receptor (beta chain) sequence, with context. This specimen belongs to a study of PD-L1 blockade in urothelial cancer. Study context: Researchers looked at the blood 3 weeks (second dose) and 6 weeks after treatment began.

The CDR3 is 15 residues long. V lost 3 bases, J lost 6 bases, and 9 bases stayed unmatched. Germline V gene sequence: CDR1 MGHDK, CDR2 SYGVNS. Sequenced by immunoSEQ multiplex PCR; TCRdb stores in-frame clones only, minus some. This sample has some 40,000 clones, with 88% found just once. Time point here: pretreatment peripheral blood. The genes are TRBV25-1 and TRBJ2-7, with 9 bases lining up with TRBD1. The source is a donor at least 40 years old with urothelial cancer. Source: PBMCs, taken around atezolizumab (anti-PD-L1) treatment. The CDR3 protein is CASSDWGTGTAEQYF. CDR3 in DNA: TGTGCCAGCAGTGATTGGGGGACAGGGACGGCCGAGCAGTACTTC.